A single sample gave rise to the 18 T cell receptor beta chains below, sequenced in a study of shared clonotypes between healthy human individuals. Sequenced by immunoSEQ multiplex PCR; TCRdb stores in-frame clones only, minus some. The sample holds around 340,000 clones; roughly 80% are singletons and the top ten take less than 11%. Sequenced input: memory CD4+ T cells sorted from blood. The subset: CD45RA-negative fraction. These receptors originate from a man in his thirties or forties in good health.

The V gene is TRBV28, the J gene TRBJ1-5, with 10 bases identical to TRBD1. Germline lookup yields CDR1 MDHEN and CDR2 SYDVKM. This CDR3 spans 15 amino acids. V gave up 6 bases and J gave up 1 base; unmatched junction bases: 3. CDR3 loop: CASRSGQGSNQPQHF. The CDR3 nucleotides read TGTGCCAGCAGGTCGGGACAGGGGAGCAATCAGCCCCAGCATTTT. The full variable domain, rest sourced from reference TRBV28 and TRBJ1-5, is DVKVTQSSRYLVKRTGEKVFLECVQDMDHENMFWYRQDPGLGLRLIYFSYDVKMKEKGDIPEGYSVSREKKERFSLILESASTNQTSMYLCASRSGQGSNQPQHFGDGTRLSIL.

The rearrangement links TRBV28 to TRBJ1-1; possibly TRBD1 for D (6 bases). CDR1 is MDHEN and CDR2 is SYDVKM in the germline V gene. V was clipped by 4 bases and J by 5 bases, with 14 bases between them. The CDR3 totals 14 residues. This CDR3 reads CASSSHRDVTEAFF. CDR3 in DNA: TGTGCCAGCAGTTCGCACAGGGATGTGACTGAAGCTTTCTTT.

On this clone itself: A much larger clone lies one base from this, so it may be a read error. The rearrangement joins TRBV10-1 to TRBJ2-3, with D unresolved. CDR1 and CDR2 from the germline V gene are WNHNN and SYGVQD (reference sequence). This CDR3 has 11 residues. Trimming shortened V by 5 bases and J by 2 bases, and 2 bases separated the two germline ends. This CDR3 reads CASSNTDTQYF. The CDR3, as DNA: TGCGCCAGCAGTAACACAGATACGCAGTATTTT.

This clone showed up just a few times. The V and J genes are TRBV18 and TRBJ1-2; unclear D gene. The V and J ends lost 5 bases and 5 bases respectively, with 15 bases between them. The CDR3 is 14 residues long. Germline V gene sequence: CDR1 KGHSH, CDR2 LQKENI. The CDR3 protein is CASSIESSGYGYTF. In DNA, the CDR3 is TGTGCCAGCTCAATCGAGAGTTCCGGATATGGCTACACCTTC.

The rearrangement links TRBV14 to TRBJ1-2; no reliable D call. Looked up from germline, CDR1 is SGHDN and CDR2 is FVKESK. Trimming stripped 1 base from V and 5 bases from J, with 8 bases between. The CDR3 is 13 amino acids. The CDR3 reads CASSQVQEYGYTF. CDR3 bases: TGTGCCAGCAGCCAAGTTCAGGAATATGGCTACACCTTC.

The rearrangement joins TRBV7-6 to TRBJ2-3; 7 bases align to TRBD2. The length of the CDR3 is 14 residues. J lost 2 bases, V lost 4 bases, and 3 bases had no gene match. Looked up from germline, CDR1 is SGHVS and CDR2 is FNYEAQ. CDR3 DNA: TGTGCCAGCAGCTCCCGGGAGGCCACAGATACGCAGTATTTT. This encodes CASSSREATDTQYF.

The gene calls are TRBV5-6 and TRBJ1-2; no clear D. CDR1 is SGHDT, CDR2 YYEEEE, per germline. The CDR3 length is 12 residues. Deletions cut 3 bases from V and 4 bases from J, with 7 bases between. CDR3 DNA: TGTGCCAGCAGCTCCGGACCCTATGGCTACACCTTC. Translated: CASSSGPYGYTF.

There are a few counts of this clone. Within the sample, other DNA sequences also encode this same CDR3. V usage is TRBV19 and J usage is TRBJ2-1, with D unresolved. V shed 5 bases and J shed 4 bases, with 3 bases lying between them. Germline V CDR1 and CDR2: LNHDA, SQIVND (reference sequence). This CDR3 is 11 amino acids long. CDR3 residues: CASSLYNEQFF. DNA for the CDR3: TGTGCCAGTAGTTTGTACAATGAGCAGTTCTTC.

This chain joins TRBV7-8 and TRBJ2-7; a weak D match, TRBD2 (6 bases). Germline CDR1 is SGHVS and CDR2 is FQNEAQ. The CDR3 is 13 residues long. The ends were cut back, 0 bases at V and 3 bases at J, with 6 bases in the middle. As DNA, the CDR3 is TGTGCCAGCAGCTTAGCGGGGGGCTACGAGCAGTACTTC. Translation gives CASSLAGGYEQYF.

The chain links TRBV18 to TRBJ2-1; D is unresolved. Trimming stripped 1 base from V and 5 bases from J, with 6 bases between. Germline V gene data show CDR1 as KGHSH and CDR2 as LQKENI. CDR3 length: 13 residues. DNA of the CDR3: TGTGCCAGCTCACCACTCATAAACAATGAGCAGTTCTTC. Its translation is CASSPLINNEQFF.

This chain joins TRBV5-6 and TRBJ2-1; D call uncertain. The V and J ends lost 3 bases and 6 bases respectively, with 13 bases between them. CDR1 and CDR2 (germline): SGHDT, YYEEEE. The CDR3 totals 14 residues. Written as DNA, the CDR3 is TGTGCCAGCAGCTCGGGCCCTCTTGGCAATGAGCAGTTCTTC. This sequence encodes CASSSGPLGNEQFF.

This clone appeared a few times. The chain has TRBV28 and TRBJ2-1, with D tentatively TRBD2 (6 bases). Germline CDR1 reads MDHEN; CDR2 reads SYDVKM. This CDR3 has 13 residues. V gave up 4 bases and J gave up 9 bases, with 13 bases separating them. This CDR3 is CASSSQGGFEQFF. The DNA of the CDR3 is TGTGCCAGCAGTTCCCAGGGAGGATTTGAGCAGTTCTTC.

The genes are TRBV6-1 and TRBJ2-2; 9 bases agree with TRBD1. With V trimmed by 2 bases and J by 0 bases, 10 bases remained unmatched. This CDR3 contains 19 residues. The germline V gene has CDR1 MNHNS and CDR2 SASEGT. CDR3 in amino acids: CASSESLPWTGANTGELFF. CDR3 nucleotides: TGTGCCAGCAGTGAAAGCCTCCCCTGGACAGGGGCGAACACCGGGGAGCTGTTTTTT.

This clone was seen only once. V is TRBV29-1 and J is TRBJ2-1; 8 bases match TRBD2. The germline gives CDR1 SQVTM, CDR2 ANQGSEA. The CDR3 is made up of 14 amino acids. Here the CDR3 reads CSSTASGPYNEQFF. CDR3 nucleotides: TGCAGTAGCACCGCTAGCGGGCCCTACAATGAGCAGTTCTTC.

This clone was found a few times. The CDR3 sequence is CASSLAGATNEKLFF. CDR3 DNA: TGTGCCAGCAGTTTAGCGGGTGCAACTAATGAAAAACTGTTTTTT. V is TRBV28 and J is TRBJ1-4; no firm D call. Germline CDR1 reads MDHEN; CDR2 reads SYDVKM. CDR3 length equals 15 residues. V was trimmed by 2 bases and J by 0 bases, leaving 7 bases between them.

This clone was picked up one time. A far larger clone is only one base removed, so a read error is likely. The rearrangement links TRBV29-1 to TRBJ1-5, with D unresolved. Germline V gene data show CDR1 as SQVTM and CDR2 as ANQGSEA. CDR3 length equals 15 residues. With 4 bases removed from V and 2 bases from J, the gap between germline ends came to 15 bases. CDR3 amino acids: CSVVPGPGRNQPQHF. The CDR3 DNA follows: TGCAGCGTTGTCCCCGGCCCTGGCCGCAATCAGCCCCAGCATTTT.

This chain joins TRBV10-3 and TRBJ2-1, with 9 bases fitting TRBD2. Per germline, CDR1 ENHRY and CDR2 SYGVKD. The CDR3 is 19 residues long. The V and J ends lost 2 bases and 0 bases, in that order; junction bases with no gene match: 11. CDR3 coding DNA: TGTGCCATCAGTGAGCGGCTAGCGGGGATACCGAGCTCCTACAATGAGCAGTTCTTC. Encoded protein: CAISERLAGIPSSYNEQFF.

This chain links TRBV28 with TRBJ2-4; 12 positions agree with TRBD1. The CDR3 has 15 residues. Germline V CDR1 and CDR2: MDHEN, SYDVKM. Trimming at V came to 5 bases and at J to 7 bases, leaving 6 bases not matched to a gene. The CDR3 here is CASSTRDRGRNIQYF. CDR3 bases: TGTGCCAGCAGTACCCGGGACAGGGGGCGTAACATTCAGTACTTC.